Listed below are T cell receptor beta chains from one sample, sequenced in a study of OX40 agonist ivuxolimab in advanced cancers. The protocol was immunoSEQ multiplex PCR, while the TCRdb copy is restricted to in-frame clones and leaves out a portion. Of some 44,000 clones in the sample, 75% to 90% are singletons; the top ten hold more than 9%. Sequencing used CD4+ or CD8+ T cells sorted from blood, obtained in a trial of the OX40 agonist ivuxolimab. These receptors originate from an adult with an advanced solid tumor such as melanoma, head and neck, liver or kidney cancer. CDR3s include the opening cysteine and the closing phenylalanine or tryptophan. Fields, in order: V gene, J gene, clone size, D gene, CDR3 protein, CDR3 DNA. The D gene is left open where the match is weak. Size values are once, few and many counts, or a class for expanded clones, and some rows have none.

V gene: TRBV11-3
J gene: TRBJ2-1
clone size: -
D gene: TRBD2
CDR3 protein: CASSLDPSRGGSYEQFF
CDR3 DNA: TGTGCCAGCAGCTTAGATCCCTCACGCGGCGGGAGTTATGAGCAGTTCTTC

V gene: TRBV6-5
J gene: TRBJ2-7
clone size: -
D gene: TRBD1
CDR3 protein: CASSYGTGVFEQYF
CDR3 DNA: TGTGCCAGCAGTTACGGGACAGGGGTTTTCGAGCAGTACTTC

V gene: TRBV9
J gene: TRBJ2-3
clone size: once
D gene: -
CDR3 protein: CAGPKVANHCDTQYF
CDR3 DNA: TGTGCCGGTCCAAAAGTGGCTAACCACTGCGATACGCAGTATTTT

V gene: TRBV10-3
J gene: TRBJ1-4
clone size: -
D gene: -
CDR3 protein: CAISESVGGRDEKLFF
CDR3 DNA: TGTGCCATCAGTGAGTCGGTAGGGGGTAGGGATGAAAAACTGTTTTTT

V gene: TRBV4-1
J gene: TRBJ1-2
clone size: -
D gene: -
CDR3 protein: CASSPPSDSLYGYTF
CDR3 DNA: TGCGCCAGCAGCCCCCCCTCCGACAGTCTCTATGGCTACACCTTC

V gene: TRBV7-6
J gene: TRBJ2-2
clone size: -
D gene: -
CDR3 protein: CASSPPAIGTYTGELFF
CDR3 DNA: TGTGCCAGCAGCCCCCCGGCGATCGGGACTTACACCGGGGAGCTGTTTTTT

V gene: TRBV19
J gene: TRBJ2-2
clone size: -
D gene: TRBD1
CDR3 protein: CASSIEGQGGTNTGELFF
CDR3 DNA: TGTGCCAGTAGTATAGAGGGACAGGGAGGGACGAACACCGGGGAGCTGTTTTTT

V gene: TRBV29-1
J gene: TRBJ2-3
clone size: -
D gene: -
CDR3 protein: CSVPVGAGVLTDTQYF
CDR3 DNA: TGCAGCGTCCCCGTGGGTGCAGGGGTCCTCACAGATACGCAGTATTTT

V gene: TRBV30
J gene: TRBJ2-5
clone size: -
D gene: TRBD1
CDR3 protein: CAWSLRTGLGGTQYF
CDR3 DNA: TGTGCCTGGAGTTTAAGGACAGGGCTTGGAGGGACCCAGTACTTC

V gene: TRBV6-5
J gene: TRBJ2-7
clone size: -
D gene: -
CDR3 protein: CASNRGATGEQYF
CDR3 DNA: TGTGCCAGCAACCGGGGAGCTACGGGTGAGCAGTACTTC

V gene: TRBV7-2
J gene: TRBJ2-5
clone size: -
D gene: -
CDR3 protein: CASSLALSRGQETQYF
CDR3 DNA: TGTGCCAGCAGCTTAGCGTTGTCTAGGGGGCAAGAGACCCAGTACTTC

V gene: TRBV6-1
J gene: TRBJ2-5
clone size: -
D gene: TRBD1
CDR3 protein: CATSGQGAGTQYF
CDR3 DNA: TGTGCCACCTCTGGGCAGGGGGCAGGGACCCAGTACTTC

V gene: TRBV28
J gene: TRBJ1-2
clone size: -
D gene: -
CDR3 protein: CASTNIRKGLVDYTF
CDR3 DNA: TGTGCCAGCACGAATATCCGGAAGGGTTTAGTTGACTACACCTTC

V gene: TRBV15
J gene: TRBJ1-5
clone size: -
D gene: -
CDR3 protein: CATSTGPEMGQPQHF
CDR3 DNA: TGTGCCACTTCAACTGGACCAGAGATGGGTCAGCCCCAGCATTTT

V gene: TRBV5-1
J gene: TRBJ2-3
clone size: -
D gene: -
CDR3 protein: CASSLWGAEDTQYF
CDR3 DNA: TGCGCCAGCAGCCTTTGGGGGGCGGAAGATACGCAGTATTTT

V gene: TRBV11-2
J gene: TRBJ1-6
clone size: -
D gene: -
CDR3 protein: CASSQEGGTLNSPLHF
CDR3 DNA: TGTGCCAGCAGCCAAGAGGGGGGGACCCTCAATTCACCCCTCCACTTT

V gene: TRBV6-4
J gene: TRBJ1-3
clone size: -
D gene: -
CDR3 protein: CASSEGGLPGNTIYF
CDR3 DNA: TGTGCCAGCAGTGAGGGAGGGCTTCCTGGAAACACCATATATTTT

V gene: TRBV7-9
J gene: TRBJ2-5
clone size: -
D gene: -
CDR3 protein: CASSRSTQETQYF
CDR3 DNA: TGTGCCAGCAGCCGGAGCACCCAAGAGACCCAGTACTTC